This TCR beta chain was recovered during a study of blood T cell repertoires in COVID-19 (TCRdb year 2020). General notes on the study: Collaborator samples came from the United States, Italy and Spain and covered acute and convalescent phases of COVID-19. The prospective study material was composed of cDNA or gDNA derived from T cells, B-cell-depleted T cells, or PBMCs. Subjects who had been exposed to COVID-19, were actively infected with it, or had recovered from it provided the deeply sampled blood TCRbeta repertoires that made up the dataset. The repertoires were released in a freely available public database intended as a resource for research on the immune response to SARS-CoV-2. Samples were obtained from the ongoing ImmuneRACE study (first 160 participants) and from roughly 1,300 subjects provided by 6 global collaborators. Nearly every sample came with metadata listing a de-identified subject ID, COVID-19 status, age in years and sex. HLA class I and class II types, where available, came from metadata supplied by the sample provider rather than from assay-based typing.

Comment on this clone: Its antigen is still unknown. No qualities accompany the bases; no much larger clone lies one base away.

What the study reported, not specific to this receptor: How much clinical and demographic metadata was included differed by source and by participant, and the metadata was provided uncurated.

The CDR3 numbers 16 residues from cysteine through phenylalanine. The only DNA kept is the CDR3, 48 bases in frame from the first base. The junction shows trimming of 5 bases on V and 3 bases on J, and the gene matches do not reach 8 bases of it. From a lookup of the germline V gene, CDR1 and CDR2 are MDHEN and SYDVKM. TCRbeta CDR3 regions were amplified from genomic DNA by means of the immunoSEQ Assay, a bias-controlled multiplex PCR. The study's own analysis went as follows. Within the assay, amplification of reference gene primers was used to estimate how many nucleated cells each sample contained. To quantify the absolute abundance of each unique TCRbeta CDR3 rearrangement, sequence reads were collapsed and filtered. For each sample, productive Simpson clonality was calculated by taking the square root of Simpson's diversity index across productive rearrangements. TCRdb stores this immuneACCESS table with in-frame sequences only. Part of the clones is absent; in the studies checked, under half of the shortfall reflects unresolved V genes, and no reason is known for the rest. D and trimming were read from the DNA, whereas the V and J calls and clone size are those reported in that table. The sample profile shows approximately 86,000 clones; around four fifths of them were found once. Around 3.1% of the sample is held by the ten biggest clonotypes.

Whole blood was collected in K2EDTA tubes by collaborating institutions according to the institutions' own protocols. Collaborator samples were shipped for TCRbeta analysis as frozen whole blood, isolated PBMCs, or DNA extracted from either sample type. This receptor was taken from a man in his fifties or sixties with acute or convalescent COVID-19. The chain joins TRBV28 to TRBJ2-7; 12 central nucleotides agree with TRBD2. Sequenced sample: peripheral blood. The CDR3 has the sequence CASSIPTSGSLYEQYF. The DNA reads TGTGCCAGCAGTATTCCGACTAGCGGGAGTCTCTACGAGCAGTACTTC.